This passage covers 32 T cell receptor beta chains from one sample sequenced in a study of T cells in Graves' hyperthyroidism and ophthalmopathy. The CDR3 regions of TCR beta were amplified from RNA transcripts. RT-PCR in the first round (using the HTBI primer set) targeted the TCR CDR3. TCRdb redid the calling of the multiplex PCR reads with MiXCR, one entry per CDR3 protein. In the table there are about 420,000 distinct CDR3 sequences, roughly an eighth of which are singletons. The sequencing sample was made of blood. Receptors originate from a woman aged 18-29 years with Graves' hyperthyroidism.

The chain links TRBV7-3 to TRBJ2-1, with D perhaps TRBD1 (6 bases). CDR1 SGHTA and CDR2 FQGTGA come from the germline V gene. CDR3 length: 16 amino acids. Trimming took 5 bases from V and 8 from J, leaving 22 bases between them. The CDR3: CASSAAGRGSSYEQFF. The CDR3 nucleotides read TGTGCCAGCAGCGCCGCGGGTAGGGGGAGTTCCTATGAGCAGTTCTTC. The variable domain in full, with the rest retrieved from reference TRBV7-3 and TRBJ2-1, is GAGVSQTPSNKVTEKGKYVELRCDPISGHTALYWYRQSLGQGPEFLIYFQGTGAADDSGLPNDRFFAVRPEGSVSTLKIQRTERGDSAVYLCASSAAGRGSSYEQFFGPGTRLTVL.

This chain connects TRBV2 to TRBJ1-2, with 8 positions matching TRBD1. V trimming: 2 bases; J trimming: 5 bases; junction bases outside the gene matches: 7. Looked up from germline, CDR1 is SNHLY and CDR2 is FYNNEI. This CDR3 is 15 amino acids long. The CDR3 DNA reads as TGTGCCAGCAGTGAAAATCCAGGGGGCCGGTATGGCTACACCTTC. It specifies CASSENPGGRYGYTF.

This clonotype was seen a handful of times. The V gene is TRBV9, the J gene TRBJ2-3, with D unresolved. This CDR3 is 15 amino acids long. Per the germline V gene, CDR1 is SGDLS and CDR2 is YYNGEE. Trimming removed 0 bases at V and 3 bases at J, with 11 bases between. The CDR3 DNA is TGTGCCAGCAGCGTAGCCGCCCAGGTGACAGATACGCAGTATTTT. Its translation is CASSVAAQVTDTQYF.

This clonotype has at least ten counts. The gene calls are TRBV20-1 and TRBJ1-1; tentatively, D is TRBD1 (5 bases). Germline lookup yields CDR1 DFQATT and CDR2 SNEGSKA (reference sequence). This CDR3 region has 12 residues. Between the trimmed V and J ends, which lost 1 base and 8 bases, there was a span of 11 bases. This chain's CDR3 is CSARGPAGEAFF. The CDR3 bases are TGCAGTGCTAGAGGTCCCGCAGGGGAAGCTTTCTTT.

The rearrangement uses TRBV7-9 and TRBJ2-3, with a weak D call TRBD2 (6 bases). This CDR3 contains 16 residues. CDR1 and CDR2 from the germline V gene are SEHNR and FQNEAQ (reference sequence). With 4 bases removed from V and 5 bases from J, the gap between germline ends came to 19 bases. CDR3 sequence reads: CASSSVAEGRGDTQYF. CDR3 DNA: TGTGCCAGCAGCTCCGTAGCGGAAGGCCGGGGAGATACGCAGTATTTT.

In this sample, this clonotype turned up a few times. This chain links TRBV6-4 with TRBJ2-5, with 8 bases fitting TRBD2. CDR1 and CDR2 from the germline V gene are MRHNA and SNTAGT. Germline trimming cut 6 bases from V and 2 bases from J; bases unmatched to any gene: 5. The CDR3 sequence is 14 residues long. This chain's CDR3 is CASRPSGSQETQYF. CDR3 nucleotides: TGTGCCAGCAGACCCAGCGGGAGTCAAGAGACCCAGTACTTC.

This clonotype was seen a few times. The chain uses TRBV9 and TRBJ2-3, with D maybe TRBD1 (6 bases). The CDR3 is 14 amino acids. V shed 3 bases and J shed 5 bases, with 13 bases lying between them. Germline V lookup: CDR1 SGDLS, CDR2 YYNGEE. CDR3 sequence reads: CASSAPGVEDTQYF. The CDR3 DNA sequence: TGTGCCAGCAGCGCCCCAGGGGTGGAAGATACGCAGTATTTT.

In its sample, this clonotype was seen many times. V usage is TRBV28 and J usage is TRBJ1-1; TRBD1 might be the D (5 bases). The CDR3 consists of 15 residues. The V and J ends lost 1 base and 7 bases respectively, with 16 bases between them. The germline gives CDR1 MDHEN, CDR2 SYDVKM. Here the CDR3 reads CASSLLGARTLEAFF. The CDR3 DNA reads TGTGCCAGCAGTTTATTGGGAGCCCGGACACTTGAAGCTTTCTTT.

This clonotype turned up a few times. The rearrangement links TRBV7-2 to TRBJ1-2; 7 bases are shared with TRBD1. The J segment lost 7 bases and the V segment lost 6 bases, leaving 8 bases of the junction unmatched. Germline CDR1 and CDR2: SGHTA and FQGNSA. The length of the CDR3 is 13 residues. For the CDR3, the DNA is TGTGCCAGCAGAAAAACAGGGGAGAGTGGCTACACCTTC. Its translation: CASRKTGESGYTF.

This clonotype was found many times. The chain recombines TRBV18 with TRBJ2-7, with a weak D call TRBD1 (6 bases). With 2 bases removed from V and 2 bases from J, the gap between germline ends came to 13 bases. Germline assignment: CDR1 KGHSH and CDR2 LQKENI. The CDR3 has 15 amino acids. The CDR3 spells CASSPTGTGTYEQYF. In nucleotides, the CDR3 is TGTGCCAGCTCACCAACCGGTACAGGGACCTACGAGCAGTACTTC. The variable domain in full, with the rest retrieved from reference TRBV18 and TRBJ2-7, is NAGVMQNPRHLVRRRGQEARLRCSPMKGHSHVYWYRQLPEEGLKFMVYLQKENIIDESGMPKERFSAEFPKEGPSILRIQQVVRGDSAAYFCASSPTGTGTYEQYFGPGTRLTVT.

The sample holds many counts of this clonotype. This rearrangement joins TRBV2 to TRBJ2-6, with D possibly TRBD2 on 6 matching bases. This CDR3 has 15 amino acids. Germline CDR1 SNHLY, CDR2 FYNNEI. Trimming shortened V by 7 bases and J by 0 bases, and 10 bases separated the two germline ends. CDR3 sequence: CASKAGNSGANVLTF. The CDR3 DNA reads TGTGCCAGCAAGGCGGGGAACTCTGGGGCCAACGTCCTGACTTTC.

To note about this clonotype: Relative to the germline gene, one junction end is altered; a read error may explain this. The genes are TRBV11-1 and TRBJ2-7; 9 bases are a match to TRBD2. This CDR3 is 14 amino acids long. Germline V gives CDR1 SGHAT, CDR2 FQDESV (reference sequence). The CDR3 nucleotides are TGTGCCTGCAGCTTTGCGGGAGGGCGGTACGAGCAGTACTTC. This translates into CACSFAGGRYEQYF.

This clonotype was detected a few times. This chain links TRBV29-1 with TRBJ1-2; no reliable D call. This CDR3 is 13 amino acids long. Germline V gene lookup returns CDR1 SQVTM and CDR2 ANQGSEA. The V end lost 6 bases, the J end lost 0 bases, and 11 bases lay between the germline ends. CDR3 sequence reads: CSVPTGTNYGYTF. In nucleotides, the CDR3 is TGCAGCGTGCCCACGGGGACTAACTATGGCTACACCTTC. The variable domain in full, with the rest retrieved from reference TRBV29-1 and TRBJ1-2, is SAVISQKPSRDICQRGTSLTIQCQVDSQVTMMFWYRQQPGQSLTLIATANQGSEATYESGFVIDKFPISRPNLTFSTLTVSNMSPEDSSIYLCSVPTGTNYGYTFGSGTRLTVV.

Ten or more counts support this clonotype. V and J are TRBV6-1 and TRBJ2-5; D gene unclear. There are 11 residues in the CDR3. V was trimmed by 8 bases and J by 3 bases, leaving 7 bases between them. Germline CDR1 MNHNS, CDR2 SASEGT. The CDR3 sequence is CASGQEETQYF. As DNA, the CDR3 is TGTGCCAGCGGCCAAGAAGAGACCCAGTACTTC.

This clonotype has at least ten counts. V usage is TRBV12-3 or TRBV12-4 and J usage is TRBJ2-2; a possible D gene is TRBD2 (6 bases). V lost 5 bases, J lost 7 bases, and 11 bases lay in between. The CDR3 has 13 amino acids. The CDR3: CASSAREDGELFF. The DNA for the CDR3 is TGTGCCAGCAGTGCCAGGGAGGACGGGGAGCTGTTTTTT.

At least ten counts were recorded for this clonotype. The chain joins TRBV28 to TRBJ2-7; tentatively, D is TRBD1 (6 bases). Germline CDR1 MDHEN, CDR2 SYDVKM. The CDR3 contains 13 residues. Trimming took 8 bases from V and 6 from J, leaving 17 bases between them. CDR3 sequence (DNA): TGTGCCAGCTCACCAGGACAAGGGGGCGAGCAGTACTTC. Translating it yields CASSPGQGGEQYF.

At least ten counts were recorded for this clonotype. The V and J genes are TRBV6-1 and TRBJ2-7; no clear D gene. Germline V lookup: CDR1 MNHNS, CDR2 SASEGT. V was trimmed by 2 bases and J by 1 base, leaving 9 bases between them. This CDR3 is 14 amino acids long. The CDR3 nucleotides read TGTGCCAGCAGTGAAATCCCCGGGTCCTACGAGCAGTACTTC. It is translated as CASSEIPGSYEQYF.

This clonotype was found many times. This chain's CDR3 is CASRGTGEGEQYF. The CDR3 DNA sequence: TGTGCCAGCAGAGGGACAGGGGAAGGCGAGCAGTACTTC. V is TRBV6-1 and J is TRBJ2-7, with 10 bases aligning to TRBD1. The CDR3 sequence is 13 residues long. J was trimmed by 6 bases and V by 6 bases; bases with no gene match: 5. CDR1 MNHNS and CDR2 SASEGT come from the germline V gene.

This clonotype was seen only a few times. The V and J genes are TRBV7-3 and TRBJ2-1, with 7 positions matching TRBD2. J lost 4 bases, V lost 0 bases, and 9 bases had no gene match. CDR3 length: 17 residues. Germline assignment: CDR1 SGHTA and CDR2 FQGTGA. Here the CDR3 DNA reads TGTGCCAGCAGCTTAACAGGGCTAGCGGCTAAATACAATGAGCAGTTCTTC. Translating gives CASSLTGLAAKYNEQFF.

This clonotype was detected many times. The chain couples TRBV30 to TRBJ2-2; D uncertain. Germline CDR1 reads GTSNPN; CDR2 reads SVGIG (reference sequence). The germline V and J ends were trimmed by 5 bases and 6 bases, with 7 bases remaining between them. The length of the CDR3 is 11 residues. Here the CDR3 DNA reads TGTGCCTGGGCGAGGTCCGGGGAGCTGTTTTTT. This translates into CAWARSGELFF.

This clonotype was recorded at least ten times. The genes are TRBV5-1 and TRBJ2-7; TRBD1 matches at 8 bases. This CDR3 contains 15 residues. CDR1 and CDR2 (germline): SGHRS, YFSETQ. Trimming cost V 3 bases and J 3 bases; bases outside gene matches: 8. Here the CDR3 DNA reads TGCGCCAGCAGCTCGGGACAGGTGTTTAGCTACGAGCAGTACTTC. Translated: CASSSGQVFSYEQYF.

This clonotype has ten or more counts. The chain is built from TRBV11-2 and TRBJ2-7; D perhaps matches TRBD2 (6 bases). Trimming removed 5 bases at V and 2 bases at J, with 22 bases between. The CDR3 covers 17 residues. The germline CDR1 and CDR2 sequences are SGHAT and FQNNGV. The CDR3: CASSPGMFGGTTYEQYF. In DNA, the CDR3 is TGTGCCAGCAGCCCGGGAATGTTTGGCGGGACCACCTACGAGCAGTACTTC.

The chain has TRBV28 and TRBJ2-1, with D perhaps TRBD2 (6 bases). The CDR3 is 18 residues long. CDR1 and CDR2 from the germline V gene are MDHEN and SYDVKM. Trimming cost V 5 bases and J 8 bases, with 28 bases left between them. The CDR3 reads CASSESDWRVGTWDEQFF. The CDR3 coding sequence is TGTGCCAGCAGTGAGTCAGACTGGAGGGTAGGGACTTGGGATGAGCAGTTCTTC.

The V and J genes are TRBV9 and TRBJ2-7; TRBD1 agrees at 7 bases. Per the germline V gene, CDR1 is SGDLS and CDR2 is YYNGEE. The ends lost 0 bases at V and 6 bases at J; junction bases unmatched: 6. The CDR3 spans 14 residues. CDR3 in amino acids: CASSVGVEGAEQYF. In DNA, the CDR3 is TGTGCCAGCAGCGTAGGAGTCGAGGGGGCCGAGCAGTACTTC.

This clonotype appeared many times. In DNA form, the CDR3 reads TGCAGTGCTTCATCGGGGACACAGACCCAGTACTTC. Translated: CSASSGTQTQYF. The rearrangement links TRBV20-1 to TRBJ2-5, with D maybe TRBD1 (6 bases). Germline CDR1 DFQATT, CDR2 SNEGSKA (reference sequence). The length of the CDR3 is 12 residues. The germline V and J ends were trimmed by 5 bases and 6 bases, with 13 bases remaining between them.

This clonotype was seen repeatedly, ten times or more. This chain connects TRBV27 to TRBJ2-7, with D tentatively TRBD1 or TRBD2 (5 bases each). The CDR3 has 14 residues. Germline CDR1 reads MNHEY; CDR2 reads SMNVEV (reference sequence). V gave up 6 bases and J gave up 5 bases, with 17 bases separating them. CDR3: CASRLVEGTHEQYF. Here the CDR3 DNA reads TGTGCCAGCAGACTCGTTGAGGGGACCCACGAGCAGTACTTC.

The chain is built from TRBV18 and TRBJ1-1, with D maybe TRBD1 (5 bases). CDR3 length: 12 residues. The germline gives CDR1 KGHSH, CDR2 LQKENI. Trimming left V 3 bases short and J 8 bases short, with 10 bases between. The CDR3: CASSPGRWEAFF. Here the CDR3 DNA reads TGTGCCAGCTCACCGGGACGGTGGGAAGCTTTCTTT. The whole variable domain, filled in from reference TRBV18 and TRBJ1-1, reads NAGVMQNPRHLVRRRGQEARLRCSPMKGHSHVYWYRQLPEEGLKFMVYLQKENIIDESGMPKERFSAEFPKEGPSILRIQQVVRGDSAAYFCASSPGRWEAFFGQGTRLTVV.

This clonotype was counted ten times or more. The chain uses TRBV6-1 and TRBJ1-1; D is unclear. From germline, CDR1 is MNHNS and CDR2 SASEGT. V lost 3 bases and J lost 1, with 6 bases in between. This CDR3 has 13 amino acids. The CDR3 nucleotides read TGTGCCAGCAGTGAGCGAGAGAACACTGAAGCTTTCTTT. Amino acid sequence: CASSERENTEAFF.

This clonotype has a count of ten or more. V gene TRBV28 combines with J gene TRBJ2-6, with TRBD2 as a possible D gene (6 bases). V gave up 0 bases and J gave up 0 bases, with 18 bases separating them. The CDR3 is made up of 20 amino acids. Germline loops: CDR1 MDHEN, CDR2 SYDVKM. CDR3 nucleotide sequence: TGTGCCAGCAGTTTATGGATCCCTCGCGGGACCAGCTCTGGGGCCAACGTCCTGACTTTC. Encoded protein: CASSLWIPRGTSSGANVLTF.

The chain combines TRBV5-5 with TRBJ2-3; D not certain. The CDR3 runs 11 residues. The V gene's germline CDR1 is SGHKS and CDR2 YYEKEE (reference sequence). The V end lost 5 bases, the J end lost 5 bases, and 6 bases lay between the germline ends. The CDR3 reads CASRAVDTQYF. CDR3 nucleotide sequence: TGTGCCAGCAGGGCGGTAGATACGCAGTATTTT. Together with reference TRBV5-5 and TRBJ2-3, the CDR3 gives the full variable domain: DAGVTQSPTHLIKTRGQQVTLRCSPISGHKSVSWYQQVLGQGPQFIFQYYEKEERGRGNFPDRFSARQFPNYSSELNVNALLLGDSALYLCASRAVDTQYFGPGTRLTVL.

This clonotype was detected ten times or more. V gene TRBV6-1 combines with J gene TRBJ1-5, with TRBD1 identical over 8 bases. The CDR3 runs 15 residues. Germline assignment: CDR1 MNHNS and CDR2 SASEGT. J lost 0 bases, V lost 6 bases, and 4 bases had no gene match. CDR3 region: CASSETGVSNQPQHF. CDR3 DNA sequence: TGTGCCAGCAGCGAGACAGGGGTTAGCAATCAGCCCCAGCATTTT.

In this sample, this clonotype turned up many times. The chain couples TRBV27 to TRBJ2-1, with TRBD1 matching over 7 bases. V lost 3 bases and J lost 9; bases outside the gene matches: 11. CDR3 length: 15 amino acids. Germline V CDR1 and CDR2: MNHEY, SMNVEV (reference sequence). As DNA, the CDR3 is TGTGCCAGCAGTTTTGGGACAGCCTCTCGGGGTGAGCAGTTCTTC. This codes for CASSFGTASRGEQFF.